Listed here is a single T cell receptor beta chain. Its antigen remains unidentified. The data are from a study of T cell repertoires in cytomegalovirus infection. The CDR3 spans 13 residues. V gave up 4 bases and J gave up 4 bases, with 10 bases separating them. Germline CDR1 and CDR2: SGHAT and FQDESV (reference sequence). TCRdb re-called the reads with MiXCR, one entry per CDR3 protein. The sample lists tens of thousands of distinct CDR3 sequences; around a fifth were seen once. This TCR was recovered from a human donor in good health (CMV status not recorded). Some clones in this sample may be carry-over from other donors' samples. The genes are TRBV11-1 and TRBJ1-2; D gene uncertain. This specimen consisted of CD8+ T cells from cultured PBMCs, obtained from culture after CMV antigen stimulation. The CDR3 is CASSSRTAYGYTF. The DNA for the CDR3 is TGTGCCAGCAGCTCTCGGACGGCCTATGGCTACACCTTC.